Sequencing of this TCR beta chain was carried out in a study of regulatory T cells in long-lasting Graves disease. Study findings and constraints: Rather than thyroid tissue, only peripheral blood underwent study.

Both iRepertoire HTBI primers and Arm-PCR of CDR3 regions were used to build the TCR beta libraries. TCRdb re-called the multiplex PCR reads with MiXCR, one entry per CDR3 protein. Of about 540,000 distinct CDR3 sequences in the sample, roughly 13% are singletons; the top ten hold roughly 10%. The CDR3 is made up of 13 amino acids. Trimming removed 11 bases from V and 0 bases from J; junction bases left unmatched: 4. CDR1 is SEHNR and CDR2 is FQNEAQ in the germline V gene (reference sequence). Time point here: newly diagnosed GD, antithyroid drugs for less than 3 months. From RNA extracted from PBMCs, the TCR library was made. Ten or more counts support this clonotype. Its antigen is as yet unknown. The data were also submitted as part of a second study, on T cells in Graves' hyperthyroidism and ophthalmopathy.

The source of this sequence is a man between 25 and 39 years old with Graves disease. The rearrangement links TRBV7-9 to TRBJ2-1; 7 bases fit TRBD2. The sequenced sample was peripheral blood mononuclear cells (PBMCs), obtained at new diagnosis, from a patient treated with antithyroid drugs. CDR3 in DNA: TGTGCCGCTTCGGGGGGCTCCTACAATGAGCAGTTCTTC. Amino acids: CAASGGSYNEQFF.